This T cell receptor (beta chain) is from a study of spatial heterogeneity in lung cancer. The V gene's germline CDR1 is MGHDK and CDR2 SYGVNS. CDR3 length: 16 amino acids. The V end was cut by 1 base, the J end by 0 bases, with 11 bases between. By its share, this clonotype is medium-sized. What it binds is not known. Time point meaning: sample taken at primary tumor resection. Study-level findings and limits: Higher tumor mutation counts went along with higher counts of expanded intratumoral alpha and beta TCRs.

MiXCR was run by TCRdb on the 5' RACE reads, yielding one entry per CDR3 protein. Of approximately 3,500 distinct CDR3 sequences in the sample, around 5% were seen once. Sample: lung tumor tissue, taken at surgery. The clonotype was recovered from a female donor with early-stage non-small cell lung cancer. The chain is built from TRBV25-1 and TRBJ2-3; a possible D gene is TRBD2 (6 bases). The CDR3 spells CASSEFGGASTDTQYF. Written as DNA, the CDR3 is TGTGCCAGCAGTGAATTTGGCGGGGCGAGCACAGATACGCAGTATTTT.